The 20 T cell receptor beta chains below all came from one sample that was sequenced in a study of technical replicates of blood from several donors. Generated by immunoSEQ multiplex PCR, the TCRdb table keeps only in-frame clones and is missing some. There are around 83,000 clones in the sample; 85% to 95% occur only once, and around 0.24% lies in the top ten. The sequenced material came from T cells isolated from PBMCs. The receptors originated from a human donor in good health.

This clone was seen a single time. The gene calls are TRBV5-1 and TRBJ1-1; D remains ambiguous. Germline V gene sequence: CDR1 SGHRS, CDR2 YFSETQ. CDR3 length: 15 residues. Trimming pared 4 bases from V and 0 bases from J, leaving 13 bases between. CDR3 sequence (DNA): TGCGCCAGCAGCCGCGAGGCGAGTATGAACACTGAAGCTTTCTTT. It specifies CASSREASMNTEAFF.

This rearrangement joins TRBV11-2 to TRBJ1-2; 10 bases are shared with TRBD1. The CDR3 runs to 14 residues. V shed 4 bases and J 5 bases; nucleotides not matched to a gene: 4. CDR1 is SGHAT and CDR2 is FQNNGV in the germline V gene. In nucleotides, the CDR3 is TGTGCCAGCAGCTCCCCGGGACAGGGGTATGGCTACACCTTC. Its translation is CASSSPGQGYGYTF.

The V call is TRBV5-4, the J call TRBJ2-1, with TRBD1 matching 7 bases. Germline-derived CDR1 and CDR2 are SGHNT and YYREEE (reference sequence). The CDR3 loop spans 13 amino acids. V shed 9 bases, J shed 12 bases, and the junction held 15 bases outside the gene matches. Written as DNA, the CDR3 is TGTGCCACGGAGGAGACAGGGCAATTCGGGCAGTTCTTC. This encodes CATEETGQFGQFF.

This chain joins TRBV7-9 and TRBJ2-1, with D possibly matching TRBD1 (5 bases). Trimming shortened V by 8 bases and J by 1 base, and 9 bases separated the two germline ends. Looked up from germline, CDR1 is SEHNR and CDR2 is FQNEAQ (reference sequence). CDR3 length: 13 residues. The CDR3, as DNA: TGTGCCAGCGGAAGGGGTTCCTACAATGAGCAGTTCTTC. It encodes CASGRGSYNEQFF.

This clone was found once. The chain links TRBV4-2 to TRBJ1-1; D gene uncertain. The germline gives CDR1 LGHNA, CDR2 YNFKEQ. The ends were cut back, 1 base at V and 6 bases at J, with 15 bases in the middle. This CDR3 is 15 amino acids long. Here the CDR3 DNA reads TGTGCCAGCAGCCAAGGGTGGCGGGAGGGCGCTGAAGCTTTCTTT. As protein: CASSQGWREGAEAFF.

The chain couples TRBV14 to TRBJ2-2; D gene uncertain. Per germline, CDR1 SGHDN and CDR2 FVKESK. The CDR3 has 13 residues. V dropped 4 bases and J dropped 6 bases, with 9 bases sitting between them. The CDR3 sequence: CASSPTGAGELFF. In nucleotides, the CDR3 is TGTGCCAGCAGCCCTACCGGTGCCGGGGAGCTGTTTTTT.

The rearrangement uses TRBV4-1 and TRBJ2-2, with unresolved D. V dropped 4 bases and J dropped 4 bases, with 10 bases sitting between them. Germline CDR1 MGHRA, CDR2 YSYEKL. This CDR3 is 14 amino acids long. The chain's CDR3 is CASSPIPGTGELFF. The CDR3 DNA reads as TGCGCCAGCAGCCCTATTCCGGGCACCGGGGAGCTGTTTTTT.

The table lists this clone with a count of one. At one boundary the junction diverges from the germline segment, which might be a read error. The chain combines TRBV27 with TRBJ2-7, with 8 bases matching TRBD1. The CDR3 has 12 amino acids. In germline, CDR1 is MNHEY, CDR2 SMNVEV (reference sequence). The CDR3 DNA is TGTGCCAGCAGTACCGCCGGGACAGGAAGGTTCTTC. Amino acid sequence: CASSTAGTGRFF.

This sequence joins TRBV9 and TRBJ2-5; 9 bases align to TRBD2. In germline, CDR1 is SGDLS, CDR2 YYNGEE. J gave up 4 bases and V 4 bases, and 11 bases lay outside the gene matches. This CDR3 is 16 amino acids long. The CDR3 spells CASSPVTGLAAETQYF. CDR3 DNA: TGTGCCAGCAGCCCAGTCACGGGACTAGCTGCAGAGACCCAGTACTTC.

V is TRBV28 and J is TRBJ2-1; 10 bases agree with TRBD2. Germline V gene sequence: CDR1 MDHEN, CDR2 SYDVKM. The trim removed 7 bases at V and 1 base at J, leaving 13 bases unmatched. The CDR3 is 18 amino acids. CDR3 sequence: CASMASFSGRPSYNEQFF. For the CDR3, the DNA is TGTGCCAGCATGGCTTCATTTAGCGGGAGGCCATCCTACAATGAGCAGTTCTTC.

This clone was seen just once. This chain uses TRBV7-2 with TRBJ1-2; TRBD1 agrees at 9 bases. The CDR3 is 14 residues long. Trimming took 5 bases from V and 2 from J; bases not matched to a gene: 3. The germline gives CDR1 SGHTA, CDR2 FQGNSA. CDR3 amino acids: CASSQQGANYGYTF. CDR3 nucleotides: TGTGCCAGCAGCCAACAGGGGGCGAACTATGGCTACACCTTC.

J is TRBJ1-4 and V is TRBV10-3; D ambiguous. CDR1 and CDR2 (germline): ENHRY, SYGVKD. The CDR3 has 13 amino acids. The V end was cut by 9 bases, the J end by 5 bases, with 13 bases between. As DNA, the CDR3 is TGTGCCATAGCACGGAGGGAAAATGAAAAACTGTTTTTT. Protein: CAIARRENEKLFF.

The chain uses TRBV7-9 and TRBJ1-6; tentative D call: TRBD1 (6 bases). Germline V gene sequence: CDR1 SEHNR, CDR2 FQNEAQ (reference sequence). Trimming took 2 bases from V and 7 from J, leaving 18 bases between them. CDR3 length equals 17 residues. As DNA, the CDR3 is TGTGCCAGCAGCTTATTGAACAGGGAGAATTCCAATTCACCCCTCCACTTT. Encoded protein: CASSLLNRENSNSPLHF.

This chain's CDR3 is CASSPTQGSLYGYTF. The CDR3 bases are TGTGCCAGCAGCCCAACCCAGGGCTCCCTATATGGCTACACCTTC. The V gene is TRBV9, the J gene TRBJ1-2, with a tentative D call TRBD1 (5 bases). V was cut by 4 bases and J by 5 bases, with 18 bases left in between. The germline gives CDR1 SGDLS, CDR2 YYNGEE. This CDR3 contains 15 residues.

This clone was seen a handful of times. This rearrangement joins TRBV6-5 to TRBJ1-5; the D is unclear. Per germline, CDR1 MNHEY and CDR2 SVGAGI. V dropped 5 bases and J dropped 0 bases, with 11 bases sitting between them. The CDR3 totals 15 residues. CDR3 sequence: CASSPQRSSNQPQHF. For the CDR3, the DNA is TGTGCCAGCAGTCCACAGAGAAGTAGCAATCAGCCCCAGCATTTT.

The chain has TRBV5-4 and TRBJ2-7, with 8 bases lining up with TRBD2. Germline values: CDR1 SGHNT, CDR2 YYREEE (reference sequence). This CDR3 comprises 15 residues. Trimming cost V 0 bases and J 6 bases; bases outside gene matches: 8. CDR3 bases: TGTGCCAGCAGCTTGGGTGGGCTAGCGGGTCTCGAGCAGTACTTC. Protein product: CASSLGGLAGLEQYF.

V and J are TRBV2 and TRBJ1-2; possibly TRBD1 for D (5 bases). Trimming shortened V by 6 bases and J by 2 bases, and 16 bases separated the two germline ends. The CDR3 has 15 residues. CDR1 and CDR2 from the germline V gene are SNHLY and FYNNEI. The CDR3 bases are TGTGCCAGCAGCTCAGGGACGGGAGAGAACTATGGCTACACCTTC. Protein product: CASSSGTGENYGYTF.

CDR3 protein: CASRTGTGPYEQYF. The CDR3 coding sequence is TGTGCCAGCAGGACCGGGACAGGACCATACGAGCAGTACTTC. The chain uses TRBV27 and TRBJ2-7; 8 bases are shared with TRBD1. The germline V gene encodes CDR1 MNHEY and CDR2 SMNVEV (reference sequence). The CDR3 covers 14 residues. With V trimmed by 6 bases and J by 4 bases, 8 bases remained unmatched.

V gene TRBV7-2 combines with J gene TRBJ2-3; D perhaps matches TRBD1 (5 bases). V lost 0 bases, J lost 0 bases, and 25 bases lay in between. The CDR3 loop spans 21 amino acids. Per the germline V gene, CDR1 is SGHTA and CDR2 is FQGNSA. CDR3 nucleotides: TGTGCCAGCAGCTTAGCTCCGGCCCCTGGTGGGGCAGAATCTAGCACAGATACGCAGTATTTT. This gives the protein CASSLAPAPGGAESSTDTQYF.

This clone was counted a single time. V and J are TRBV5-4 and TRBJ1-1; the D is unclear. V was shortened by 3 bases and J by 3 bases, with 21 bases between the two germline ends. The germline V gene has CDR1 SGHNT and CDR2 YYREEE (reference sequence). This CDR3 region has 17 residues. The CDR3 nucleotides are TGTGCCAGCAGCTATGGAGAGAGGCGGAATTCGGACACTGAAGCTTTCTTT. This gives the protein CASSYGERRNSDTEAFF. Using reference TRBV5-4 and TRBJ1-1 for the parts outside the CDR3, the full variable domain is ETGVTQSPTHLIKTRGQQVTLRCSSQSGHNTVSWYQQALGQGPQFIFQYYREEENGRGNFPPRFSGLQFPNYSSELNVNALELDDSALYLCASSYGERRNSDTEAFFGQGTRLTVV.